Sequencing of this T cell receptor beta chain was carried out in a study of shared clonotypes between healthy human individuals. Turning to the study itself: CD4 naive cells filled three plates per donor, CD4 memory three, CD8 naive two and CD8 memory one.

This clone has more than one count but fewer than ten. The CDR3 totals 11 residues. Trimming took off 11 bases at V and 4 bases at J, with 12 bases between the two ends. Germline loops: CDR1 SNHLY, CDR2 FYNNEI. TCRdb's table, derived via immunoSEQ multiplex PCR, lists solely in-frame clones and lacks some. The sample yields 190,000 or so clones, roughly 70% seen once. Sequencing was carried out using memory CD4+ T cells sorted from blood. The subset was: CD45RA-negative fraction. The chain combines TRBV2 with TRBJ2-7, with D perhaps TRBD2 (6 bases). This receptor was identified in a man aged 30 to 45 in good health. CDR3 in amino acids: CAGGFDYEQYF. The CDR3 DNA follows: TGTGCCGGGGGGTTCGATTACGAGCAGTACTTC.